A selection of T cell receptor beta chains follows, all from one sample in a study of blood T cell repertoires in COVID-19. Clones were read by immunoSEQ multiplex PCR, and TCRdb kept only the in-frame ones, dropping some. Of 120,000 or so clones listed, 88% are singletons. The sequenced material came from peripheral blood. The receptors originated from a human donor in a cohort sampled during active COVID-19. Both conserved end residues are part of each CDR3. Fields, in order: clone size, J gene, V gene, D gene, CDR3 protein, CDR3 DNA. The D gene is left open where the match is weak. Expanded clones get a size class; other rows say once, few or many, or leave the size out.

abundance: .
j_gene: TRBJ1-6
v_gene: TRBV19
d_gene: .
CDR3aa: CASSMMGGYSPLHF
CDR3nt: TGTGCCAGTAGTATGATGGGGGGATATTCACCCCTCCACTTT

abundance: .
j_gene: TRBJ1-6
v_gene: TRBV27
d_gene: TRBD1
CDR3aa: CASSPNRGAPLHF
CDR3nt: TGTGCCAGCAGTCCGAACAGGGGTGCACCCCTCCACTTT

abundance: .
j_gene: TRBJ1-1
v_gene: TRBV7-8
d_gene: .
CDR3aa: CASSSVGGNENTEAFF
CDR3nt: TGTGCCAGCAGCTCCGTGGGGGGGAACGAGAACACTGAAGCTTTCTTT

abundance: .
j_gene: TRBJ2-1
v_gene: TRBV28
d_gene: .
CDR3aa: CASSPRTSYNEQFF
CDR3nt: TGTGCCAGCAGTCCCCGGACAAGCTACAATGAGCAGTTCTTC

abundance: .
j_gene: TRBJ2-2
v_gene: TRBV11-3
d_gene: TRBD1
CDR3aa: CASSRGPGELFF
CDR3nt: TGTGCCAGCAGCAGGGGGCCCGGGGAGCTGTTTTTT

abundance: once
j_gene: TRBJ2-7
v_gene: TRBV27
d_gene: .
CDR3aa: CASRGTGETNSYEQYF
CDR3nt: TGTGCCAGCAGGGGAACTGGGGAGACTAACTCCTACGAGCAGTACTTC

abundance: .
j_gene: TRBJ2-1
v_gene: TRBV7-9
d_gene: .
CDR3aa: CASSLLVVSNEQFF
CDR3nt: TGTGCCAGCAGCTTACTAGTAGTCAGCAATGAGCAGTTCTTC

abundance: .
j_gene: TRBJ2-7
v_gene: TRBV3-1/TRBV3-2
d_gene: TRBD2
CDR3aa: CASSQRLAGASSYEQYF
CDR3nt: TGTGCCAGCAGCCAAAGACTAGCGGGGGCCAGCTCCTACGAGCAGTACTTC

abundance: .
j_gene: TRBJ1-1
v_gene: TRBV19
d_gene: .
CDR3aa: CASTWGREGTEAFF
CDR3nt: TGTGCCAGTACCTGGGGGCGTGAGGGCACTGAAGCTTTCTTT

abundance: .
j_gene: TRBJ2-5
v_gene: TRBV9
d_gene: TRBD1
CDR3aa: CASSVLGGAETQYF
CDR3nt: TGTGCCAGCAGCGTTCTAGGGGGCGCAGAGACCCAGTACTTC

abundance: .
j_gene: TRBJ1-5
v_gene: TRBV2
d_gene: .
CDR3aa: CASSESGYQPQHF
CDR3nt: TGTGCCAGCAGTGAATCAGGGTATCAGCCCCAGCATTTT

abundance: .
j_gene: TRBJ1-2
v_gene: TRBV9
d_gene: TRBD1
CDR3aa: CASSVGRQGNNYGYTF
CDR3nt: TGTGCCAGCAGCGTCGGACGACAGGGAAACAACTATGGCTACACCTTC

abundance: .
j_gene: TRBJ1-2
v_gene: TRBV28
d_gene: .
CDR3aa: CANQDLYGYTF
CDR3nt: TGTGCCAACCAGGATTTGTATGGCTACACCTTC

abundance: .
j_gene: TRBJ1-1
v_gene: TRBV7-9
d_gene: .
CDR3aa: CASSPVSGAEAFF
CDR3nt: TGTGCCAGCAGCCCGGTCTCAGGCGCTGAAGCTTTCTTT

abundance: .
j_gene: TRBJ1-3
v_gene: TRBV2
d_gene: TRBD1
CDR3aa: CASSTGTGNSGNTIYF
CDR3nt: TGTGCCAGCAGTACCGGGACAGGTAACTCTGGAAACACCATATATTTT

abundance: .
j_gene: TRBJ1-5
v_gene: TRBV10-3
d_gene: .
CDR3aa: CAISESNSPNQPQHF
CDR3nt: TGTGCCATCAGTGAGTCGAACAGCCCCAATCAGCCCCAGCATTTT

abundance: .
j_gene: TRBJ1-1
v_gene: TRBV5-1
d_gene: .
CDR3aa: CASSLGTGNTEAFF
CDR3nt: TGCGCCAGCAGCTTGGGTACCGGTAACACTGAAGCTTTCTTT

abundance: .
j_gene: TRBJ2-2
v_gene: TRBV7-6
d_gene: .
CDR3aa: CASSWRGQYTGELFF
CDR3nt: TGTGCCAGCAGCTGGAGGGGGCAGTATACCGGGGAGCTGTTTTTT

abundance: .
j_gene: TRBJ2-7
v_gene: TRBV24-1
d_gene: .
CDR3aa: CATSDARSSYEQYF
CDR3nt: TGTGCCACCAGTGATGCGAGGAGCTCCTACGAGCAGTACTTC

abundance: .
j_gene: TRBJ1-1
v_gene: TRBV4-2
d_gene: TRBD1
CDR3aa: CASSQDSGTVNTEAFF
CDR3nt: TGTGCCAGCAGCCAAGATTCCGGGACAGTGAACACTGAAGCTTTCTTT

abundance: .
j_gene: TRBJ1-2
v_gene: TRBV3-1/TRBV3-2
d_gene: TRBD1
CDR3aa: CASSEGQRNYGYTF
CDR3nt: TGTGCCAGCAGCGAGGGACAGCGTAACTATGGCTACACCTTC

abundance: once
j_gene: TRBJ1-2
v_gene: TRBV4-1
d_gene: TRBD1
CDR3aa: CASSQPTGVNYGYTF
CDR3nt: TGCGCCAGCAGCCAACCTACAGGGGTTAACTATGGCTACACCTTC

abundance: .
j_gene: TRBJ2-1
v_gene: TRBV11-1
d_gene: .
CDR3aa: CASSLTRSSSYNEQFF
CDR3nt: TGTGCCAGCAGCCTAACTAGATCAAGCTCCTACAATGAGCAGTTCTTC

abundance: .
j_gene: TRBJ1-4
v_gene: TRBV6-1
d_gene: TRBD1
CDR3aa: CASSEESRGLGEKLFF
CDR3nt: TGTGCCAGCAGTGAAGAAAGTAGGGGGCTGGGTGAAAAACTGTTTTTT